These 19 T cell receptor beta chains were sequenced from one sample in a study of T-cell reconstitution after alpha-beta-depleted transplantation in children (dated by TCRdb to 2016 to 2017). The library came from PCR. The listed sequencing device is Illumina HiSeq 2500. TCR library preparation used molecular barcoding, with unique molecular identifiers applied to normalize quantification of the TCRbeta repertoire. The raw public reads went through TCRdb reprocessing: fastp at Q25, MiXCR clone calling, in-frame beta chains kept. Every distinct CDR3 protein forms one entry, paired with its most common genes and DNA. This sample comprises 350,000 to 450,000 distinct CDR3 sequences, more than 10% of them detected only once. The top ten clonotypes cover around 4.5% of the sample. Sequences were derived from PBMCs, sampled from the stem cell graft. All receptors derive from a human donor who donated a stem cell graft to a child with Fanconi anemia.

This clonotype was seen a few times. J is TRBJ2-2 and V is TRBV30; tentatively, D is TRBD2 (5 bases). Trimming removed 4 bases from V and 0 bases from J, with 15 bases in between. The V gene's germline CDR1 is GTSNPN and CDR2 SVGIG (reference sequence). The CDR3 runs 16 residues. This chain's CDR3 is CAWKILEAANTGELFF. The CDR3 region has the DNA TGTGCCTGGAAAATCTTGGAGGCAGCGAACACCGGGGAGCTGTTTTTT.

This clonotype was observed once. The chain joins TRBV12-3 or TRBV12-4 to TRBJ2-2; 9 bases agree with TRBD1. The J segment lost 8 bases and the V segment lost 8 bases, leaving 6 bases of the junction unmatched. The CDR3 runs to 13 residues. CDR3 residues: CASSRDRVGELFF. The DNA of the CDR3 is TGTGCCAGCTCCCGGGACAGGGTGGGGGAGCTGTTTTTT.

The V call is TRBV28, the J call TRBJ2-4; D is perhaps TRBD1 (5 bases). Per germline, CDR1 MDHEN and CDR2 SYDVKM. Trimming pared 6 bases from V and 0 bases from J, leaving 21 bases between. The CDR3 is 18 amino acids. CDR3 residues: CASSPVLGQLLAKNIQYF. The CDR3 nucleotides are TGTGCCAGCAGCCCGGTGCTGGGGCAACTACTAGCCAAAAACATTCAGTACTTC.

The V gene is TRBV7-9, the J gene TRBJ1-5; no clear D. Germline assignment: CDR1 SEHNR and CDR2 FQNEAQ (reference sequence). Trimming stripped 3 bases from V and 0 bases from J, with 12 bases between. There are 16 residues in the CDR3. This chain's CDR3 is CASSLRGAHSNQPQHF. The DNA of the CDR3 is TGTGCCAGCAGCTTGCGCGGAGCTCATAGCAATCAGCCCCAGCATTTT.

This clonotype was counted only a few times. The rearrangement links TRBV7-9 to TRBJ2-1, with D perhaps TRBD1 (6 bases). CDR3 size: 17 residues. CDR1 is SEHNR and CDR2 is FQNEAQ in the germline V gene (reference sequence). With 2 bases removed from V and 4 bases from J, the gap between germline ends came to 18 bases. CDR3 residues: CASSLIRTAYLYNEQFF. CDR3 nucleotides: TGTGCCAGCAGCTTAATTAGGACAGCCTACCTTTACAATGAGCAGTTCTTC.

This clonotype was counted many times. This chain uses TRBV11-2 with TRBJ2-1; D gene uncertain. This CDR3 comprises 13 residues. The germline V gene encodes CDR1 SGHAT and CDR2 FQNNGV. The V end lost 6 bases, the J end lost 3 bases, and 9 bases lay between the germline ends. The CDR3 is CASSLQSYNEQFF. CDR3 coding DNA: TGTGCCAGCAGTTTACAGAGCTACAATGAGCAGTTCTTC.

This clonotype showed up many times. J is TRBJ1-1 and V is TRBV12-3 or TRBV12-4; 9 nucleotides align to TRBD1. The CDR3 is 17 residues long. Trimming cost V 5 bases and J 0 bases; bases outside gene matches: 10. CDR3: CASSPGTGFGMNTEAFF. CDR3 sequence (DNA): TGTGCCAGCAGTCCCGGGACAGGGTTCGGGATGAACACTGAAGCTTTCTTT.

This clonotype was found many times. The V gene is TRBV11-2, the J gene TRBJ1-2; 8 bases fit TRBD1. The CDR3 covers 16 residues. Losses at the gene ends were 0 bases for V and 4 bases for J; bases not matched to a gene: 7. Germline CDR1 reads SGHAT; CDR2 reads FQNNGV. Here the CDR3 DNA reads TGTGCCAGCAGCTTAGATGCCGGGACAGGACCCTATGGCTACACCTTC. Translated: CASSLDAGTGPYGYTF.

The chain uses TRBV11-2 and TRBJ2-5; D ambiguous. The germline V gene has CDR1 SGHAT and CDR2 FQNNGV. V was clipped by 4 bases and J by 5 bases, with 14 bases between them. The CDR3 consists of 14 residues. CDR3 nucleotide sequence: TGTGCCAGCAGCTCCTCCAAGCTAAAGGAGACCCAGTACTTC. Encoded protein: CASSSSKLKETQYF.

This clonotype showed up many times. Germline and junction disagree at one end, which may indicate a read error. This chain connects TRBV10-3 to TRBJ1-1; 7 bases agree with TRBD1. This CDR3 has 17 amino acids. CDR1 is ENHRY, CDR2 SYGVKD, per germline. The CDR3 loop is CAISKSGTAMLGTEAFF. CDR3 nucleotides: TGTGCCATCAGTAAGTCCGGGACAGCGATGTTGGGCACTGAAGCTTTCTTT.

This clonotype was counted ten times or more. The chain uses TRBV20-1 and TRBJ2-2; possible D gene TRBD1, 6 bases. This CDR3 comprises 15 residues. The V end was cut by 5 bases, the J end by 1 base, with 14 bases between. Germline lookup yields CDR1 DFQATT and CDR2 SNEGSKA (reference sequence). CDR3 DNA sequence: TGCAGTGCTGGTCTCACGACAGGGAACACCGGGGAGCTGTTTTTT. This gives the protein CSAGLTTGNTGELFF.

In this sample, this clonotype turned up many times. V and J are TRBV7-6 and TRBJ2-2, with TRBD1 identical over 7 bases. This CDR3 is built from 15 residues. Germline V gene sequence: CDR1 SGHVS, CDR2 FNYEAQ. The junction had 3 bases not matched to a gene; V was cut back by 1 base and J by 4 bases. DNA of the CDR3: TGTGCCAGCAGCTTAGAGACAGGGCCCACCGGGGAGCTGTTTTTT. This translates into CASSLETGPTGELFF.

This clonotype has just a few counts. The genes are TRBV29-1 and TRBJ2-5, with TRBD1 as a possible D gene (6 bases). CDR3 length: 14 amino acids. From germline, CDR1 is SQVTM and CDR2 ANQGSEA. With 0 bases removed from V and 6 bases from J, the gap between germline ends came to 14 bases. The CDR3 bases are TGCAGCGTTGAAGAACTCAGGGGTGTACAGACCCAGTACTTC. Its translation: CSVEELRGVQTQYF.

This clonotype was picked up many times. This chain uses TRBV29-1 with TRBJ2-3; D is unresolved. The CDR3 totals 13 residues. Trimming shortened V by 4 bases and J by 1 base, and 9 bases separated the two germline ends. Germline assignment: CDR1 SQVTM and CDR2 ANQGSEA. The CDR3 DNA reads TGCAGCGTTGGGCAGTCTCGCACAGATACGCAGTATTTT. Its translation: CSVGQSRTDTQYF.

Ten or more counts support this clonotype. The chain employs TRBV12-3 or TRBV12-4 and TRBJ1-3; no reliable D call. The CDR3 is 14 amino acids. Trimming shortened V by 3 bases and J by 4 bases, and 10 bases separated the two germline ends. CDR3 sequence reads: CASSLSGEGNTIYF. CDR3 DNA: TGTGCCAGCAGTTTGAGCGGTGAAGGAAACACCATATATTTT.

This chain joins TRBV29-1 and TRBJ2-3; possibly TRBD2 for D (6 bases). V was cut by 5 bases and J by 2 bases, with 11 bases left in between. CDR1 is SQVTM and CDR2 is ANQGSEA in the germline V gene. CDR3 length equals 13 residues. CDR3 amino acids: CSVHPSDTDTQYF. For the CDR3, the DNA is TGCAGCGTTCATCCTAGCGACACAGATACGCAGTATTTT.

This clonotype showed up many times. The rearrangement uses TRBV27 and TRBJ2-5, with a possible D match to TRBD2 (5 bases). Germline lookup yields CDR1 MNHEY and CDR2 SMNVEV (reference sequence). With 4 bases removed from V and 5 bases from J, the gap between germline ends came to 17 bases. The CDR3 totals 15 residues. The DNA of the CDR3 is TGTGCCAGCAGTTCTGACGGGGTCGGATGGGAGACCCAGTACTTC. This sequence encodes CASSSDGVGWETQYF.

This clonotype occurred many times. This chain links TRBV7-2 with TRBJ2-2, with D perhaps given as TRBD1 or TRBD2 (5 bases each). Trimming cost V 5 bases and J 6 bases, with 10 bases left between them. CDR1 and CDR2 (germline): SGHTA, FQGNSA. The CDR3 has 13 residues. For the CDR3, the DNA is TGTGCCAGCAGCCCGACGGGGCCCGGGGAGCTGTTTTTT. This gives the protein CASSPTGPGELFF.

The chain is built from TRBV7-2 and TRBJ2-3; D possibly corresponds to TRBD1 (5 bases). The CDR3 extends over 16 amino acids. Per germline, CDR1 SGHTA and CDR2 FQGNSA. V lost 5 bases, J lost 6 bases, and 21 bases lay in between. For the CDR3, the DNA is TGTGCCAGCAGCGTGGACAAGGTTCTTCCTCAGGATACGCAGTATTTT. This codes for CASSVDKVLPQDTQYF.